The next 13 T cell receptor beta chains were all read from a single sample in a study of blood T cell repertoires in COVID-19. Assay: immunoSEQ multiplex PCR; the TCRdb copy retains only in-frame clones and omits some. The sample has hundreds of thousands of clones, around nine tenths seen once; the top ten hold 2.5% to 3.5%. The source material was peripheral blood. Receptor source: a human donor in a cohort sampled during active COVID-19.

This clone has only a few counts. This chain connects TRBV11-3 to TRBJ2-1; 11 nucleotides match TRBD2. The length of the CDR3 is 17 residues. CDR1 and CDR2 from the germline V gene are SGHNT and YENEEA. The junction had 12 bases not matched to a gene; V was cut back by 0 bases and J by 11 bases. The CDR3 loop reads CASSLDSGRVAAYKQFF. The CDR3 DNA sequence: TGTGCCAGCAGCTTAGATAGCGGGAGGGTCGCAGCATATAAGCAGTTCTTC.

The chain carries TRBV19 and TRBJ2-5; 10 bases agree with TRBD2. V shed 1 base and J 3 bases; nucleotides not matched to a gene: 5. Germline-derived CDR1 and CDR2 are LNHDA and SQIVND (reference sequence). The CDR3 runs 16 residues. The CDR3 spells CASSIGAGGGEETQYF. Here the CDR3 DNA reads TGTGCCAGTAGTATAGGAGCGGGGGGGGGAGAAGAGACCCAGTACTTC.

This clone showed up just once. The chain uses TRBV28 and TRBJ1-5; a possible D gene is TRBD1 (5 bases). The germline gives CDR1 MDHEN, CDR2 SYDVKM. The CDR3 runs 14 residues. The V and J ends lost 2 bases and 4 bases respectively, with 9 bases between them. CDR3 bases: TGTGCCAGCAGTTTAGCGGGGGAAAATCAGCCCCAGCATTTT. It is translated as CASSLAGENQPQHF.

The chain employs TRBV3-1 (or the pseudogene TRBV3-2) and TRBJ2-6, with 10 bases that match TRBD1. V lost 3 bases and J lost 2; bases outside the gene matches: 7. Germline V gives CDR1 LGHDT, CDR2 YNNKEL (reference sequence). CDR3 length equals 18 residues. CDR3 protein: CASSQGDRGTPGANVLTF. CDR3 bases: TGTGCCAGCAGCCAGGGGGACAGGGGAACTCCTGGGGCCAACGTCCTGACTTTC.

The genes are TRBV25-1 and TRBJ2-7, with 9 bases matching TRBD1. This CDR3 is 13 amino acids long. Germline CDR1 is MGHDK and CDR2 is SYGVNS. The junction had 5 bases not matched to a gene; V was cut back by 4 bases and J by 7 bases. Here the CDR3 reads CASSGRDRVEQYF. The CDR3 nucleotides are TGTGCCAGCAGTGGACGGGACAGGGTTGAGCAGTACTTC.

The V call is TRBV12-3 or TRBV12-4, the J call TRBJ1-1; D gene uncertain. The CDR3 loop spans 13 amino acids. The V end lost 2 bases, the J end lost 3 bases, and 7 bases lay between the germline ends. CDR3 protein: CASSLLRDTEAFF. CDR3 sequence (DNA): TGTGCCAGCAGTTTATTACGGGACACTGAAGCTTTCTTT.

This clone was counted a few times. The gene calls are TRBV25-1 and TRBJ1-4; 8 bases agree with TRBD1. The CDR3 has 15 amino acids. V shed 1 base, J shed 10 bases, and the junction held 8 bases outside the gene matches. CDR1 is MGHDK and CDR2 is SYGVNS in the germline V gene. CDR3 sequence: CASSESGTGDRKLFF. The CDR3 bases are TGTGCCAGCAGTGAATCGGGGACAGGTGACAGAAAACTGTTTTTT.

The J gene is TRBJ1-4, the V gene TRBV25-1, with D perhaps TRBD1 (5 bases). Germline values: CDR1 MGHDK, CDR2 SYGVNS. The V gene lost 4 bases and the J gene lost 4 bases, with 10 bases spanning the gap. The CDR3 consists of 14 residues. This CDR3 is CASSAGVFNEKLFF. The CDR3 DNA reads TGTGCCAGCAGTGCGGGGGTGTTTAATGAAAAACTGTTTTTT.

The gene calls are TRBV19 and TRBJ1-2; TRBD1 matches at 7 bases. CDR1 is LNHDA and CDR2 is SQIVND in the germline V gene (reference sequence). V dropped 6 bases and J dropped 1; count of bases not matched to a gene: 5. The CDR3 extends over 14 amino acids. CDR3 protein: CASSLTGDNYGYTF. CDR3 bases: TGTGCCAGTAGCCTTACAGGGGATAACTATGGCTACACCTTC.

The chain has TRBV5-1 and TRBJ2-2; D may be TRBD1 (6 bases). The germline gives CDR1 SGHRS, CDR2 YFSETQ. The ends were cut back, 4 bases at V and 6 bases at J, with 13 bases in the middle. The length of the CDR3 is 14 residues. The DNA of the CDR3 is TGCGCCAGCAGCCCGTACAGGGTATCCGGGGAGCTGTTTTTT. This gives the protein CASSPYRVSGELFF. Complete variable domain (other parts from reference TRBV5-1 and TRBJ2-2): KAGVTQTPRYLIKTRGQQVTLSCSPISGHRSVSWYQQTPGQGLQFLFEYFSETQRNKGNFPGRFSGRQFSNSRSEMNVSTLELGDSALYLCASSPYRVSGELFFGEGSRLTVL.

In this sample, this clone turned up a few times. The chain is built from TRBV15 and TRBJ2-7, with TRBD1 matching over 8 bases. Germline lookup yields CDR1 LNHNV and CDR2 YYDKDF (reference sequence). V trimming: 0 bases; J trimming: 6 bases; junction bases outside the gene matches: 7. The CDR3 length is 15 residues. This CDR3 is CATSRDETGVGEQYF. For the CDR3, the DNA is TGTGCCACCAGCAGAGATGAGACAGGGGTAGGCGAGCAGTACTTC.

The chain couples TRBV19 to TRBJ2-1; the D gene is possibly TRBD1 (5 bases). Looked up from germline, CDR1 is LNHDA and CDR2 is SQIVND (reference sequence). With 1 base removed from V and 0 bases from J, the gap between germline ends came to 7 bases. The CDR3 totals 15 residues. CDR3 amino acids: CASSIAGNSYNEQFF. The CDR3 DNA is TGTGCCAGTAGTATAGCAGGGAACTCCTACAATGAGCAGTTCTTC.

This clone has only a few counts. This chain joins TRBV2 and TRBJ2-7, with D unresolved. This CDR3 has 15 amino acids. V lost 2 bases and J lost 3, with 14 bases in between. Germline CDR1 reads SNHLY; CDR2 reads FYNNEI. The CDR3 nucleotides are TGTGCCAGCAGTGAACCTAGACGTCCCGGCTACGAGCAGTACTTC. Protein product: CASSEPRRPGYEQYF.